This TCR beta chain emerged from a study of graft-versus-host responses after intestinal transplantation. In the study overall: Induction using anti-thymocyte globulin, followed by tacrolimus and steroids for two to three years, was given to all recipients. Study-level points and caveats: Where graft-donor T cell macrochimerism was present, patients had high graft-versus-host to host-versus-graft clonal ratios in allografts. Detected in recipient marrow were GvH clones, some of which were first observed in ileum or blood. Circulating GvH clone levels at their peak were associated with HvG declines (early post-transplant).

The assay was immunoSEQ multiplex PCR, and TCRdb's table has in-frame clones only and misses some. In the table there are around 84,000 clones, over 80% of which are singletons. This CDR3 has 18 amino acids. Trimming removed 0 bases from V and 2 bases from J; junction bases left unmatched: 7. Germline lookup yields CDR1 SGHDN and CDR2 FVKESK. Concerning this clone itself: Its antigen remains unknown.

The chain is built from TRBV14 and TRBJ2-7; 13 bases match TRBD2. This clonotype was sampled from a human donor who received an intestinal transplant. Sequencing was performed on unstimulated CD8+ T cells sorted from spleen or lymph node cells, taken before intestinal transplant. The CDR3 reads CASSQEGLTSGRAYEQYF. DNA of the CDR3: TGTGCCAGCAGCCAAGAAGGCCTCACTAGCGGGAGGGCCTACGAGCAGTACTTC.